What follows are 12 T cell receptor beta chains derived from one specimen sequenced in a study of OX40 agonist ivuxolimab in advanced cancers. Only in-frame clones appear in the TCRdb table, and some are missing; sequencing was by immunoSEQ multiplex PCR. This table holds around 39,000 clones, almost 85% found once. The sequences come from CD4+ or CD8+ T cells sorted from blood, collected in a trial of the OX40 agonist ivuxolimab. The receptor set was obtained from an adult with an advanced solid tumor such as melanoma, head and neck, liver or kidney cancer.

V is TRBV10-3 and J is TRBJ2-5; D is possibly TRBD1 (5 bases). The CDR3 runs to 14 residues. The germline gives CDR1 ENHRY, CDR2 SYGVKD. Trimming removed 2 bases from V and 4 bases from J, with 11 bases in between. The DNA of the CDR3 is TGTGCCATCAGTGAGGAAGGGGTCCGAGAGACCCAGTACTTC. It specifies CAISEEGVRETQYF.

CDR3 DNA sequence: TGTGCCAGCAGCTTACTTGCGGGACGCGTTTCATCCTACGAGCAGTACTTC. As protein: CASSLLAGRVSSYEQYF. The rearrangement joins TRBV7-9 to TRBJ2-7; TRBD2 is a possible D gene (6 bases). The CDR3 covers 17 residues. V shed 2 bases and J shed 1 base, with 18 bases lying between them. Looked up from germline, CDR1 is SEHNR and CDR2 is FQNEAQ (reference sequence).

The rearrangement links TRBV19 to TRBJ1-5; 10 bases fit TRBD1. CDR3 size: 18 residues. V lost 6 bases, J lost 0 bases, and 11 bases stayed unmatched. Germline V gene sequence: CDR1 LNHDA, CDR2 SQIVND (reference sequence). The CDR3 DNA sequence: TGTGCCAGTAGGAGCCGGGACAGGGGACGAAATAGCAATCAGCCCCAGCATTTT. Translating gives CASRSRDRGRNSNQPQHF.

On this clone itself: Germline and junction disagree at one end, which may indicate a read error. V and J are TRBV7-8 and TRBJ2-6; 7 bases match TRBD2. There are 17 residues in the CDR3. Germline assignment: CDR1 SGHVS and CDR2 FQNEAQ. CDR3 in amino acids: CAGSGDDPQSRANVLTF. CDR3 sequence (DNA): TGTGCCGGCAGCGGGGATGACCCACAAAGTCGGGCCAACGTCCTGACTTTC.

This chain uses TRBV4-1 with TRBJ2-1; TRBD2 aligns across 7 bases. V lost 3 bases to trimming and J lost 6 bases; unmatched junction nucleotides: 14. In germline, CDR1 is MGHRA, CDR2 YSYEKL. The CDR3 is made up of 17 amino acids. In nucleotides, the CDR3 is TGCGCCAGCAGCCACCCCTATGGGGCGGGAGTGGGCAATGAGCAGTTCTTC. This sequence encodes CASSHPYGAGVGNEQFF.

The chain links TRBV7-2 to TRBJ2-7, with D tentatively TRBD2 (5 bases). Germline CDR1 reads SGHTA; CDR2 reads FQGNSA. The CDR3 contains 11 residues. Trimming left V 5 bases short and J 11 bases short, with 13 bases between. The DNA of the CDR3 is TGTGCCAGCAGCACGGGGTTGGTGGAGTACTTC. Protein sequence: CASSTGLVEYF.

V and J are TRBV27 and TRBJ2-1; no definite D call. The CDR3 runs to 15 residues. V gave up 6 bases and J gave up 0 bases, with 12 bases separating them. Germline V gene data show CDR1 as MNHEY and CDR2 as SMNVEV (reference sequence). CDR3: CASSPDSFSYNEQFF. The CDR3, as DNA: TGTGCCAGCAGCCCCGACTCTTTCTCCTACAATGAGCAGTTCTTC.

The rearrangement uses TRBV18 and TRBJ2-4; TRBD1 matches at 11 bases. Losses at the gene ends were 2 bases for V and 3 bases for J; bases not matched to a gene: 3. Germline-derived CDR1 and CDR2 are KGHSH and LQKENI. The CDR3 is 16 amino acids. The CDR3 bases are TGTGCCAGCTCACCATTGGGACAGGGGGTCAAAAACATTCAGTACTTC. This encodes CASSPLGQGVKNIQYF.

This chain connects TRBV6-1 to TRBJ2-7; D gene unclear. The CDR3 covers 13 residues. Germline loops: CDR1 MNHNS, CDR2 SASEGT. V dropped 6 bases and J dropped 1 base, with 10 bases sitting between them. This CDR3 reads CASSAQRSYEQYF. CDR3 in DNA: TGTGCCAGCAGCGCACAGAGATCCTACGAGCAGTACTTC.

The rearrangement uses TRBV6-5 and TRBJ1-2; a weak D match, TRBD1 (5 bases). CDR3 length equals 14 residues. CDR1 is MNHEY and CDR2 is SVGAGI in the germline V gene. V lost 4 bases and J 6 bases, leaving 15 bases between the germline ends. This chain's CDR3 is CASSSSRGWDGYTF. CDR3 nucleotide sequence: TGTGCCAGCAGTTCGTCTCGGGGGTGGGATGGCTACACCTTC.

This clone was counted a few times. The CDR3 region has the DNA TGTGCCATGAGCGGGACAGAGGGCGGCGAGCAGTTCTTC. Residues: CAMSGTEGGEQFF. This chain joins TRBV10-3 and TRBJ2-1, with D perhaps TRBD1 or TRBD2 (7 bases each). V shed 9 bases and J shed 10 bases, with 19 bases lying between them. CDR3 length: 13 amino acids. Germline assignment: CDR1 ENHRY and CDR2 SYGVKD.

The chain has TRBV10-1 and TRBJ2-3; 7 positions match TRBD1. V was clipped by 4 bases and J by 0 bases; unmatched bases: 4. The CDR3 length is 15 residues. The germline CDR1 and CDR2 sequences are WNHNN and SYGVQD (reference sequence). CDR3 loop: CASSVETGSTDTQYF. The CDR3 bases are TGCGCCAGCAGTGTAGAGACAGGGAGCACAGATACGCAGTATTTT.